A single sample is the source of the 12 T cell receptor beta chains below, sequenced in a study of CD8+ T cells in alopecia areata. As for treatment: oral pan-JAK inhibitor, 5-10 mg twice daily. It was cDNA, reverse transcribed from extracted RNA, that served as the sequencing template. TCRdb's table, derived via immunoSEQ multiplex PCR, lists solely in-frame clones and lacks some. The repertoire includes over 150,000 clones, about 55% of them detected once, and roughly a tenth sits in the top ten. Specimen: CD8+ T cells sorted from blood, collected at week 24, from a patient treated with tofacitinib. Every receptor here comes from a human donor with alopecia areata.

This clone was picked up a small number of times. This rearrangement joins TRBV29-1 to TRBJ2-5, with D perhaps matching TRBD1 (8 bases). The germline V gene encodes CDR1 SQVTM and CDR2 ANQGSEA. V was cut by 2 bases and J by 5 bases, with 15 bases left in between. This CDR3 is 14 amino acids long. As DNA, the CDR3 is TGCAGCGTTGAACCAGGACAGGGAGGGGAGACCCAGTACTTC. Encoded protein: CSVEPGQGGETQYF.

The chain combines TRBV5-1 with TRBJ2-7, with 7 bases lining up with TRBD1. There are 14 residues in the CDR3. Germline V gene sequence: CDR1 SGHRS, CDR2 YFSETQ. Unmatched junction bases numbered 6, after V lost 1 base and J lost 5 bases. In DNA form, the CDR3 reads TGCGCCAGCAGCTTGCGACAGGGTTCGGACGAGCAGTACTTC. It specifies CASSLRQGSDEQYF.

CDR3 bases: TGTGCCAGCAGTGTCGCGAGGACAGGAAGTCCTTCAACTAATGAAAAACTGTTTTTT. It codes for CASSVARTGSPSTNEKLFF. The chain is built from TRBV2 and TRBJ1-4; 7 bases map to TRBD1. The germline CDR1 and CDR2 sequences are SNHLY and FYNNEI. Trimming cost V 4 bases and J 0 bases; bases outside gene matches: 14. The CDR3 is 19 residues long. Full variable domain (rest looked up from reference TRBV2 and TRBJ1-4): EPEVTQTPSHQVTQMGQEVILRCVPISNHLYFYWYRQILGQKVEFLVSFYNNEISEKSEIFDDQFSVERPDGSNFTLKIRSTKLEDSAMYFCASSVARTGSPSTNEKLFFGSGTQLSVL.

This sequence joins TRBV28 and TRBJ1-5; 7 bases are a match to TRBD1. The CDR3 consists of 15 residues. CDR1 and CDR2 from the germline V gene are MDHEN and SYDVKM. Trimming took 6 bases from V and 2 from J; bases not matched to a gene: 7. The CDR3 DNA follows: TGTGCCAGCAGGAGAGGGGGCAGGGGCAATCAGCCCCAGCATTTT. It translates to CASRRGGRGNQPQHF.

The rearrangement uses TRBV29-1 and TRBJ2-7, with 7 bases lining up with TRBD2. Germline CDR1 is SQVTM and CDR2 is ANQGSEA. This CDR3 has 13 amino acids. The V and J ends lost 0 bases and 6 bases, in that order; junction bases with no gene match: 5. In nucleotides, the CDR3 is TGCAGCGTTGAAGAAGGGGCGGGAGTCGAGCAGTACTTC. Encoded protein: CSVEEGAGVEQYF.

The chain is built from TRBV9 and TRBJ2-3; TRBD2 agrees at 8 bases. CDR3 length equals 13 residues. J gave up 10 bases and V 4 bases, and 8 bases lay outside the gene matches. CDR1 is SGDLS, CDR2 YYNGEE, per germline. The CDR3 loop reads CASSSGTSISQYF. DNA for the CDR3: TGTGCCAGCAGCTCCGGGACTAGTATCTCGCAGTATTTT.

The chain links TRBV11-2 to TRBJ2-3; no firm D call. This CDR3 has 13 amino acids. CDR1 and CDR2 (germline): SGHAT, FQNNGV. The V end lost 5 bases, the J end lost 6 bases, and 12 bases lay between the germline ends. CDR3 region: CASSLTVVDTQYF. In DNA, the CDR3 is TGTGCCAGCAGCCTCACGGTGGTGGATACGCAGTATTTT.

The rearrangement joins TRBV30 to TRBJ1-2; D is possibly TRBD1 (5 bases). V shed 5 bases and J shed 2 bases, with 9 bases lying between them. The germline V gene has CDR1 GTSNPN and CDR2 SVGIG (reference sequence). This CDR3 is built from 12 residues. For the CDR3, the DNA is TGTGCCTGGGAGGGGATGAACTATGGCTACACCTTC. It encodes CAWEGMNYGYTF.

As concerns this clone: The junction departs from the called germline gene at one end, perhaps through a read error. This CDR3 is CASAMGNSEAFF. The DNA of the CDR3 is TGTGCCAGCGCCATGGGGAACTCTGAAGCTTTCTTT. V is TRBV11-2 and J is TRBJ1-1; D gene ambiguous. The CDR3 runs 12 residues. Germline CDR1 SGHAT, CDR2 FQNNGV.

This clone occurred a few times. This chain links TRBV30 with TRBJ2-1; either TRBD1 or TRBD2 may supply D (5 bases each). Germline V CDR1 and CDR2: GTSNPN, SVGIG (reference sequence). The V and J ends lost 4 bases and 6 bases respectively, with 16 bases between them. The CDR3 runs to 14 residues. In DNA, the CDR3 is TGTGCCTGGATTAGACCATGGGGGAGCAATGAGCAGTTCTTC. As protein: CAWIRPWGSNEQFF.

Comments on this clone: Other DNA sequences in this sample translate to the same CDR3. The CDR3 nucleotides read TGCAGCTCGTTGGGACCGGGACAGAGTAAGAATGAGCAGTTCTTC. It translates to CSSLGPGQSKNEQFF. This sequence joins TRBV29-1 and TRBJ2-1; 7 bases are shared with TRBD1. The germline V gene encodes CDR1 SQVTM and CDR2 ANQGSEA. Unmatched junction bases numbered 17, after V lost 8 bases and J lost 7 bases. This CDR3 is 15 amino acids long.

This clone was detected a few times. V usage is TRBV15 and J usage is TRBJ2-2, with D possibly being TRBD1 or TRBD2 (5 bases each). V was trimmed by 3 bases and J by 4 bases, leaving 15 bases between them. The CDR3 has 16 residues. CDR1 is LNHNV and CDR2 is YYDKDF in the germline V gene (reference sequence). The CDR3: CATSSPTGLSTGELFF. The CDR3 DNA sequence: TGTGCCACCAGCAGTCCCACGGGGCTGAGCACCGGGGAGCTGTTTTTT.